Listed below are T cell receptor beta chains from one sample, sequenced in a study of CD8 T cells in ankylosing spondylitis. TCRdb passed the 5' RACE reads through MiXCR, listing each CDR3 protein once. The sample yields about 540,000 distinct CDR3 sequences, about 12% seen once. The sample comprised blood, either unsorted or a sorted T cell fraction (not recorded which). The receptors were sampled from a male donor with ankylosing spondylitis. The CDR3 runs from the conserved cysteine through the conserved F or W. D genes are given only for firm matches. A clone size is listed for some rows: how often the clone was seen (once, few, many), or a class if it is expanded.

v_call	cdr3_length	j_call	d_call	clone_size	cdr3_aa	cdr3_nt
TRBV6-1	15	TRBJ2-3	.	.	CASSRVGGDTDTQYF	TGTGCCAGCAGCCGCGTTGGCGGGGATACAGATACGCAGTATTTT
TRBV12-3/TRBV12-4	12	TRBJ2-7	.	many	CASSWATYEQYF	TGTGCCAGCAGTTGGGCTACCTACGAGCAGTACTTC
TRBV12-3/TRBV12-4	15	TRBJ2-2	TRBD1	many	CASSWGTGGTGELFF	TGTGCCAGCAGTTGGGGGACAGGGGGCACCGGGGAGCTGTTTTTT
TRBV12-3/TRBV12-4	15	TRBJ2-7	.	.	CASRNLGTVSYEQYF	TGTGCCAGCAGGAACCTGGGGACGGTCTCCTACGAGCAGTACTTC
TRBV11-2	15	TRBJ2-2	.	.	CASSLLGLTGGELFF	TGTGCCAGCAGCTTACTGGGGCTGACGGGCGGGGAGCTGTTTTTT
TRBV4-1	17	TRBJ2-7	TRBD2	.	CASSQLTSVQSSYEQYF	TGCGCCAGCAGCCAACTGACTAGCGTACAGAGCTCCTACGAGCAGTACTTC
TRBV7-9	15	TRBJ2-7	TRBD1	.	CASSLATGGPYEQYF	TGTGCCAGCAGCTTAGCGACAGGGGGCCCCTACGAGCAGTACTTC
TRBV11-2	19	TRBJ2-1	TRBD2	.	CASSLFGLAGVASYNEQFF	TGTGCCAGCAGCTTATTTGGGCTAGCGGGAGTGGCCTCCTACAATGAGCAGTTCTTC
TRBV7-9	16	TRBJ2-1	TRBD1	many	CASSGSRGWRNNEQFF	TGTGCCAGCAGTGGGAGCAGGGGGTGGCGAAACAATGAGCAGTTCTTC
TRBV20-1	14	TRBJ2-1	TRBD2	.	CSPLELADHNEQFF	TGCAGTCCCCTTGAGCTAGCGGACCACAATGAGCAGTTCTTC
TRBV20-1	16	TRBJ2-6	.	few	CSASRGSTSGANVLTF	TGCAGTGCTAGTCGGGGGTCCACCTCTGGGGCCAACGTCCTGACTTTC
TRBV5-1	15	TRBJ2-3	TRBD1	few	CASSRGTGGADTQYF	TGCGCCAGCAGCCGAGGCACAGGGGGCGCAGATACGCAGTATTTT
TRBV7-2	16	TRBJ2-3	TRBD2	few	CASSSGLAGRTDTQYF	TGTGCCAGCAGCTCAGGACTAGCGGGCCGCACAGATACGCAGTATTTT
TRBV4-2	14	TRBJ2-3	.	.	CASSQERKVDTQYF	TGTGCCAGCAGCCAAGAACGGAAGGTGGATACGCAGTATTTT
TRBV2	13	TRBJ2-3	.	.	CASTGRSTDTQYF	TGTGCCAGCACGGGACGTAGCACAGATACGCAGTATTTT
TRBV6-1	13	TRBJ1-5	.	.	CATSGGNNQPQHF	TGTGCCACCTCTGGGGGAAACAATCAGCCCCAGCATTTT
TRBV6-6	13	TRBJ2-2	.	.	CASSYMGTGELFF	TGTGCCAGCAGTTATATGGGGACCGGGGAGCTGTTTTTT